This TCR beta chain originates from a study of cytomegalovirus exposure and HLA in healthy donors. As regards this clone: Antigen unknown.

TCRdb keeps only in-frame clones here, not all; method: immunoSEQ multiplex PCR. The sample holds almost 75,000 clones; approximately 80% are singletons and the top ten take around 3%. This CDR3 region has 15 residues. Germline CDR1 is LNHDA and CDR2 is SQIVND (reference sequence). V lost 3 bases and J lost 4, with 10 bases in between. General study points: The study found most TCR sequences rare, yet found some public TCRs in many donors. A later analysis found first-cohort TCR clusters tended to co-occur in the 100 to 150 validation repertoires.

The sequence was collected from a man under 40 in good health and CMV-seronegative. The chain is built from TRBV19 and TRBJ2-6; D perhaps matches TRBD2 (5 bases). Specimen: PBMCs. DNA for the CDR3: TGTGCCAGTAGTATTAGGGAGTTCGGGGCCAACGTCCTGACTTTC. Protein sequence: CASSIREFGANVLTF.